The 20 T cell receptor beta chains listed next were all sequenced from one sample in a study of blood T cell repertoires in COVID-19. The method was immunoSEQ multiplex PCR; TCRdb's version includes in-frame clones alone and lacks a portion of them. The table has about 140,000 clones, approximately 80% seen once. The material sequenced was peripheral blood. These TCRs come from a woman older than 75 in a cohort sampled during active or convalescent COVID-19.

CDR3 sequence: CASGLVPGLGADTQYF. The CDR3 DNA sequence: TGTGCTAGTGGTTTGGTACCCGGACTAGGAGCAGATACGCAGTATTTT. The genes are TRBV12-5 and TRBJ2-3; 7 nucleotides agree with TRBD2. Germline assignment: CDR1 LGHNT and CDR2 FRNRAP. J lost 4 bases, V lost 0 bases, and 7 bases had no gene match. The CDR3 has 16 amino acids.

This chain links TRBV28 with TRBJ1-1, with D unclear. The CDR3 spans 14 residues. Looked up from germline, CDR1 is MDHEN and CDR2 is SYDVKM. Trimming left V 8 bases short and J 1 base short, with 14 bases between. The CDR3 here is CASGIQSGNTEAFF. For the CDR3, the DNA is TGTGCCAGCGGCATACAGAGTGGGAACACTGAAGCTTTCTTT.

V and J are TRBV5-1 and TRBJ2-7; D remains ambiguous. Germline loops: CDR1 SGHRS, CDR2 YFSETQ. V gave up 1 base and J gave up 0 bases, with 8 bases separating them. This CDR3 region has 14 residues. In nucleotides, the CDR3 is TGCGCCAGCAGCTTGCTGGTCAGCTCCTACGAGCAGTACTTC. It is translated as CASSLLVSSYEQYF.

This clone was detected only once. The chain has TRBV5-1 and TRBJ2-3; TRBD1 matches at 7 bases. This CDR3 contains 16 residues. With 5 bases clipped from V and 0 bases from J, the junction kept 9 bases outside the gene matches. Looked up from germline, CDR1 is SGHRS and CDR2 is YFSETQ. The CDR3 DNA reads TGCGCCAGCAGTGACGACAGGGAATCGAGCACAGATACGCAGTATTTT. Translation gives CASSDDRESSTDTQYF.

This clone was seen just once. The chain uses TRBV6-2 or TRBV6-3 and TRBJ1-2; tentative D call: TRBD1 (5 bases). The germline gives CDR1 MNHEY, CDR2 SVGEGT. The ends were cut back, 6 bases at V and 0 bases at J, with 14 bases in the middle. The CDR3 is made up of 15 amino acids. The CDR3 region is CASSLILRANYGYTF. The CDR3 DNA sequence: TGTGCCAGCAGCCTAATCCTCAGGGCTAACTATGGCTACACCTTC.

This clone was detected once. The CDR3 DNA follows: TGTGCCAGCAGTACAACTTTCGGGACAGGAGTCTACGAGCAGTACGTC. It specifies CASSTTFGTGVYEQYV. V usage is TRBV28 and J usage is TRBJ2-7, with TRBD1 matching over 8 bases. V dropped 5 bases and J dropped 3; count of bases not matched to a gene: 12. This CDR3 contains 16 residues. CDR1 and CDR2 from the germline V gene are MDHEN and SYDVKM.

This clone came up once. Other DNA sequences from this sample encode an identical CDR3 as well. J is TRBJ1-2 and V is TRBV19, with unresolved D. The CDR3 is 14 residues long. Trimming removed 1 base from V and 1 base from J, with 7 bases in between. CDR1 is LNHDA, CDR2 SQIVND, per germline (reference sequence). The CDR3 DNA is TGTGCCAGTAGTATAGGGTCGGGTAACTATGGCTACACCTTC. Translated, it gives CASSIGSGNYGYTF. Filled out from reference TRBV19 and TRBJ1-2, the complete variable domain reads DGGITQSPKYLFRKEGQNVTLSCEQNLNHDAMYWYRQDPGQGLRLIYYSQIVNDFQKGDIAEGYSVSREKKESFPLTVTSAQKNPTAFYLCASSIGSGNYGYTFGSGTRLTVV.

V and J are TRBV7-9 and TRBJ2-5; possible D gene TRBD2, 7 bases. CDR1 and CDR2 (germline): SEHNR, FQNEAQ (reference sequence). Trimming took 5 bases from V and 5 from J, leaving 15 bases between them. The CDR3 is 14 residues long. This CDR3 reads CASSLQGGKETQYF. CDR3 sequence (DNA): TGTGCCAGCAGCCTACAGGGAGGGAAGGAGACCCAGTACTTC.

The chain joins TRBV6-1 to TRBJ1-4; maybe TRBD1 (5 bases). The V end was cut by 3 bases, the J end by 4 bases, with 9 bases between. Per germline, CDR1 MNHNS and CDR2 SASEGT. The CDR3 totals 14 residues. CDR3 amino acids: CASSEGLNNEKLFF. The DNA of the CDR3 is TGTGCCAGCAGTGAGGGACTTAATAATGAAAAACTGTTTTTT.

The chain carries TRBV7-8 and TRBJ1-1; unclear D gene. V shed 2 bases and J shed 1 base, with 11 bases lying between them. Germline V lookup: CDR1 SGHVS, CDR2 FQNEAQ. The CDR3 covers 15 residues. CDR3 region: CASSLSMGQNTEAFF. The CDR3 region has the DNA TGTGCCAGCAGCTTATCCATGGGCCAGAACACTGAAGCTTTCTTT.

The rearrangement uses TRBV7-9 and TRBJ1-5, with 7 bases aligning to TRBD1. This CDR3 is built from 18 residues. Germline trimming cut 1 base from V and 1 base from J; bases unmatched to any gene: 10. Germline V gene lookup returns CDR1 SEHNR and CDR2 FQNEAQ (reference sequence). In DNA form, the CDR3 reads TGTGCCAGCAGCTTAGGTCAGGGGGTTGTGCTAAGCAATCAGCCCCAGCATTTT. The encoded protein is CASSLGQGVVLSNQPQHF.

This clone has a count of ten or more. The J gene is TRBJ1-2, the V gene TRBV7-2; D is unresolved. Germline V gives CDR1 SGHTA, CDR2 FQGNSA. The CDR3 spans 14 residues. V was pared by 0 bases and J by 5 bases, with 10 bases between. CDR3 region: CASSLAQTGYGYTF. In DNA, the CDR3 is TGTGCCAGCAGCTTAGCGCAAACGGGGTATGGCTACACCTTC.

The chain combines TRBV7-2 with TRBJ1-4; D gene uncertain. The germline CDR1 and CDR2 sequences are SGHTA and FQGNSA. The CDR3 length is 16 residues. V shed 6 bases and J shed 7 bases, with 21 bases lying between them. The chain's CDR3 is CASRPGPGSHLEKLFF. CDR3 nucleotide sequence: TGTGCCAGCAGACCCGGTCCCGGGAGCCACCTTGAAAAACTGTTTTTT. Filled out from reference TRBV7-2 and TRBJ1-4, the complete variable domain reads GAGVSQSPSNKVTEKGKDVELRCDPISGHTALYWYRQSLGQGLEFLIYFQGNSAPDKSGLPSDRFSAERTGGSVSTLTIQRTQQEDSAVYLCASRPGPGSHLEKLFFGSGTQLSVL.

The chain has TRBV3-1 (or the pseudogene TRBV3-2) and TRBJ2-3, with 7 bases aligning to TRBD1. The junction had 10 bases not matched to a gene; V was cut back by 3 bases and J by 4 bases. Looked up from germline, CDR1 is LGHDT and CDR2 is YNNKEL (reference sequence). The CDR3 loop spans 16 amino acids. CDR3 in amino acids: CASSHQQGLGPDTQYF. CDR3 DNA sequence: TGTGCCAGCAGCCATCAACAGGGGTTAGGCCCAGATACGCAGTATTTT.

The CDR3 spells CASSLVGGNTEAFF. The CDR3 DNA sequence: TGTGCCAGCAGCTTAGTCGGGGGAAACACTGAAGCTTTCTTT. The V call is TRBV7-6, the J call TRBJ1-1; possibly TRBD1 for D (5 bases). The CDR3 extends over 14 amino acids. V shed 1 base and J shed 2 bases, with 8 bases lying between them. The germline V gene has CDR1 SGHVS and CDR2 FNYEAQ.

J is TRBJ2-4 and V is TRBV7-8, with D possibly being TRBD2 (5 bases). This CDR3 is 15 amino acids long. Trimming pared 0 bases from V and 0 bases from J, leaving 6 bases between. CDR1 SGHVS and CDR2 FQNEAQ come from the germline V gene. DNA of the CDR3: TGTGCCAGCAGCTTAGCCGGGGTAGCCAAAAACATTCAGTACTTC. Its translation: CASSLAGVAKNIQYF.

V and J are TRBV7-6 and TRBJ2-2; the match to TRBD1 covers 7 bases. The V gene's germline CDR1 is SGHVS and CDR2 FNYEAQ. The junction had 11 bases not matched to a gene; V was cut back by 4 bases and J by 6 bases. CDR3 length: 16 residues. The CDR3 DNA is TGTGCCAGCAGCTCCACAGGGGTTGTTGGTGCCGGGGAGCTGTTTTTT. Translation: CASSSTGVVGAGELFF.

The chain uses TRBV6-5 and TRBJ1-1; 8 bases align to TRBD1. Unmatched junction bases numbered 4, after V lost 6 bases and J lost 1 base. CDR3 size: 14 residues. Germline assignment: CDR1 MNHEY and CDR2 SVGAGI. The CDR3 DNA reads TGTGCCAGCAGACCAGGACAGGGGAACACTGAAGCTTTCTTT. Translating gives CASRPGQGNTEAFF.

This sequence joins TRBV15 and TRBJ1-5, with 8 bases lining up with TRBD1. V was clipped by 5 bases and J by 8 bases; unmatched bases: 5. Germline values: CDR1 LNHNV, CDR2 YYDKDF (reference sequence). The CDR3 extends over 13 amino acids. CDR3: CATSRQGREPQHF. DNA for the CDR3: TGTGCCACCAGCCGACAGGGGAGGGAGCCCCAGCATTTT.

CDR3 bases: TGTGCCAGCAGCTTAGGACGGGTTGGAAATGGCTACACCTTC. It is translated as CASSLGRVGNGYTF. This chain uses TRBV7-2 with TRBJ1-2; D gene uncertain. The CDR3 loop spans 14 amino acids. In germline, CDR1 is SGHTA, CDR2 FQGNSA. V was shortened by 1 base and J by 6 bases, with 12 bases between the two germline ends.